This TCR beta chain is drawn from a study of T cells in Graves' hyperthyroidism and ophthalmopathy. This clonotype was observed a few times. Amplification of TCR beta CDR3 regions used RNA as the template. In the first-round RT-PCR of the TCR CDR3, the HTBI primer set was used. TCRdb redid the calling of the multiplex PCR reads with MiXCR, one entry per CDR3 protein. The data hold some 800,000 distinct CDR3 sequences, with 35% to 45% observed a single time. The CDR3 contains 14 residues. In germline, CDR1 is SQVTM, CDR2 ANQGSEA. V lost 3 bases, J lost 3 bases, and 5 bases stayed unmatched. The chain joins TRBV29-1 to TRBJ2-3, with 8 bases lining up with TRBD2. The sequenced sample was blood. The receptor was derived from a man between 18 and 29 years old with Graves' hyperthyroidism. The CDR3 spells CSVDGGARTDTQYF. CDR3 coding DNA: TGCAGCGTTGACGGGGGGGCCAGGACAGATACGCAGTATTTT.